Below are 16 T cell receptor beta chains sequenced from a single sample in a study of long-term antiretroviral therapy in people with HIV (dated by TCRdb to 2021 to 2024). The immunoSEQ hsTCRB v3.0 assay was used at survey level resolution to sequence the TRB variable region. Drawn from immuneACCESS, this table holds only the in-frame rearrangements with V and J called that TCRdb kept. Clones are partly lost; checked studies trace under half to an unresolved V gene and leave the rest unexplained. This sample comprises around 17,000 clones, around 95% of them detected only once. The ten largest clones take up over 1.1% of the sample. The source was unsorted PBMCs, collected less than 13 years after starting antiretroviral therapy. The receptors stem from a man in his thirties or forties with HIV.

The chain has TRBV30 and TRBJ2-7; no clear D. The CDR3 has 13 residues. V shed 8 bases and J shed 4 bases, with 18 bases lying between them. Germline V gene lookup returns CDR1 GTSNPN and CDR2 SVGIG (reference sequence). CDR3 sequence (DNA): TGTGCCGGATGGCAGAGAACTACTTACGAGCAGTACTTC. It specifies CAGWQRTTYEQYF.

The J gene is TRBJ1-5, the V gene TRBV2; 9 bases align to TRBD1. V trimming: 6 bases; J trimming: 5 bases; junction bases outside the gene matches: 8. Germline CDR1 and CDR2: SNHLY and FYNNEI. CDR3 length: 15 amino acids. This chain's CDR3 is CASSPSGTGYQPQHF. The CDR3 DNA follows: TGTGCCAGCAGCCCCTCCGGGACAGGGTATCAGCCCCAGCATTTT.

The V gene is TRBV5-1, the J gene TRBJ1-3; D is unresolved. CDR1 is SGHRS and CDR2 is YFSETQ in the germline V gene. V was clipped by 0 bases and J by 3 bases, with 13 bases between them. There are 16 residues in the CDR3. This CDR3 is CASSLGGSARGNTIYF. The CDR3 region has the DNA TGCGCCAGCAGCTTGGGAGGGTCGGCACGTGGAAACACCATATATTTT. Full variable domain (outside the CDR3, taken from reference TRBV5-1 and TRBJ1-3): KAGVTQTPRYLIKTRGQQVTLSCSPISGHRSVSWYQQTPGQGLQFLFEYFSETQRNKGNFPGRFSGRQFSNSRSEMNVSTLELGDSALYLCASSLGGSARGNTIYFGEGSWLTVV.

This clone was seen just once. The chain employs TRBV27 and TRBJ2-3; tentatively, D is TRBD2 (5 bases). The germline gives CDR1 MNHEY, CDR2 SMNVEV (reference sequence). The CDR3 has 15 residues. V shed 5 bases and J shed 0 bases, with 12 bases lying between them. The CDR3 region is CASSPLTGSTDTQYF. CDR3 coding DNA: TGTGCCAGCAGTCCCCTTACGGGGAGCACAGATACGCAGTATTTT.

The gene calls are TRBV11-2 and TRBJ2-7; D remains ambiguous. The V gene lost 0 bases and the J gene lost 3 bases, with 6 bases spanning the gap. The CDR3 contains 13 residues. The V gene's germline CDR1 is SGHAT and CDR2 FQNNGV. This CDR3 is CASSLEASYEQYF. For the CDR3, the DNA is TGTGCCAGCAGCTTAGAGGCTAGCTACGAGCAGTACTTC.

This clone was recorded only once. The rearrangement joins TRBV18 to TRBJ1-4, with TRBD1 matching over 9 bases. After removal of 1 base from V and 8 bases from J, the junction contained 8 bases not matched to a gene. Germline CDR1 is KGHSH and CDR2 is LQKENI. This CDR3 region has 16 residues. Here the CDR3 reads CASSPRYETGGEKLFF. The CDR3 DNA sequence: TGTGCCAGCTCACCACGATATGAGACAGGGGGAGAAAAACTGTTTTTT.

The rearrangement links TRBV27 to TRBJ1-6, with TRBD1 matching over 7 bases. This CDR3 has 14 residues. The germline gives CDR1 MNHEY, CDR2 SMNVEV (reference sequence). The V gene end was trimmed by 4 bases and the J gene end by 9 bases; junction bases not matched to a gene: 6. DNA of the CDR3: TGTGCCAGCAGTTATAGACAGGGCACTTCACCCCTCCACTTT. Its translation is CASSYRQGTSPLHF.

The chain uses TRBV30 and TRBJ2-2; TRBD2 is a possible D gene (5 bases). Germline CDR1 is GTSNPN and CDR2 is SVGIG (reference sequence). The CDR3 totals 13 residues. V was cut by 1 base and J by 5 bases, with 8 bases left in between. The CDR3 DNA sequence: TGTGCCTGGAGTGCGGAGCGGACCGGGGAGCTGTTTTTT. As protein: CAWSAERTGELFF.

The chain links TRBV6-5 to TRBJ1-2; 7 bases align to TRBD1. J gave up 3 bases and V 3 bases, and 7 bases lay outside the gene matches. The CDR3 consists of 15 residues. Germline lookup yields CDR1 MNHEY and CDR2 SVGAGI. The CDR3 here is CASSYLGGADYGYTF. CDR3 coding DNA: TGTGCCAGCAGTTATTTAGGGGGCGCCGACTATGGCTACACCTTC.

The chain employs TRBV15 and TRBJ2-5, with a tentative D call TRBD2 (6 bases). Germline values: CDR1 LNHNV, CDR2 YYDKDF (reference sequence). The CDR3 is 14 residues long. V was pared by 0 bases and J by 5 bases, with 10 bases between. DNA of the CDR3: TGTGCCACCAGCAGAGATCGGGGGTTGGAGACCCAGTACTTC. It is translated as CATSRDRGLETQYF. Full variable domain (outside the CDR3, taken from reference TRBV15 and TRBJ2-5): DAMVIQNPRYQVTQFGKPVTLSCSQTLNHNVMYWYQQKSSQAPKLLFHYYDKDFNNEADTPDNFQSRRPNTSFCFLDIRSPGLGDTAMYLCATSRDRGLETQYFGPGTRLLVL.

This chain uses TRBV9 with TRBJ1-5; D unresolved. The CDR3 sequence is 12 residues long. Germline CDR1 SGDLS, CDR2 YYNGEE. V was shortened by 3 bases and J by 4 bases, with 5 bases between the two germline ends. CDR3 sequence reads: CASSALNQPQHF. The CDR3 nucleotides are TGTGCCAGCAGCGCATTAAATCAGCCCCAGCATTTT.

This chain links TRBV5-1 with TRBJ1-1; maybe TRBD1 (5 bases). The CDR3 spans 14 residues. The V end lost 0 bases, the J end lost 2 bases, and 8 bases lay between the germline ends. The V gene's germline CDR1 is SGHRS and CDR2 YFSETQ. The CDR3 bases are TGCGCCAGCAGCTTGGTGGGGGGAAACACTGAAGCTTTCTTT. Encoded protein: CASSLVGGNTEAFF.

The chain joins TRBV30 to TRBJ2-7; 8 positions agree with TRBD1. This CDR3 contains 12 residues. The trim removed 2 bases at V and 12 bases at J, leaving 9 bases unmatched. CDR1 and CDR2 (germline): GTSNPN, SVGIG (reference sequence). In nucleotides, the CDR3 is TGTGCCTGGAGTCCGGACAGGGCTAGGGGGTACTTC. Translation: CAWSPDRARGYF.

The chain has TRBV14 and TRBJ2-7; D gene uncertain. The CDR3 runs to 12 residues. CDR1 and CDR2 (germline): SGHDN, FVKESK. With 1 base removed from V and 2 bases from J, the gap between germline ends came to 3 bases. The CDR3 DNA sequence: TGTGCCAGCAGCCAAGGGGCCTACGAGCAGTACTTC. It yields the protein CASSQGAYEQYF.

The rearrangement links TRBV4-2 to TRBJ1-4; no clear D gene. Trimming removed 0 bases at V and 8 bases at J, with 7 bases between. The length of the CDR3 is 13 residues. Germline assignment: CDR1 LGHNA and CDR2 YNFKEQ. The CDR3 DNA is TGTGCCAGCAGCCAAGAAGGAGCGGAAAAACTGTTTTTT. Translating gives CASSQEGAEKLFF.

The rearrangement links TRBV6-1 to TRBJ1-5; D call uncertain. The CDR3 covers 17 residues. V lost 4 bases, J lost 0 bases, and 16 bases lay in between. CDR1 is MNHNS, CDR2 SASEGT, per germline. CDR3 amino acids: CASSGRALAYSNQPQHF. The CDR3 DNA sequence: TGTGCCAGCAGTGGCCGGGCCTTGGCCTATAGCAATCAGCCCCAGCATTTT.